A selection of T cell receptor beta chains follows, all from one sample in a study of regulatory T cells in long-lasting Graves disease. A single record per CDR3 protein comes from TCRdb applying MiXCR to the multiplex PCR reads. The sample holds 500,000 to 700,000 distinct CDR3 sequences, 16% seen once. Another study also made use of these data, one on T cells in Graves' hyperthyroidism and ophthalmopathy.

This specimen consisted of peripheral blood mononuclear cells (PBMCs), obtained at new diagnosis, from a patient treated with antithyroid drugs. These receptor sequences come from a woman in her 30s with Graves disease. CDR3s include the opening cysteine and the closing phenylalanine or tryptophan. A D gene is named only where the DNA matches it firmly. Only part of the rows carry a size: once, few, many, or a class if the clone is expanded.

TRBJ1-3,NA,many,TRBV7-2,TGTGCCAGCAGCTTCTCCGGGGGAACTGGAAACACCATATATTTT,CASSFSGGTGNTIYF
TRBJ1-2,NA,NA,TRBV20-1,TGCAGCCCCCCCGACTATGGCTACACCTTC,CSPPDYGYTF
TRBJ2-2,NA,many,TRBV2,TGTGCCAGCAGTGAAGATGGCGGAGGCACCGGGGAGCTGTTTTTT,CASSEDGGGTGELFF
TRBJ1-2,TRBD1,many,TRBV10-3,TGTGCCATCAGCCGACAGGGGGACTATGGCTACACCTTC,CAISRQGDYGYTF
TRBJ2-5,NA,many,TRBV20-1,TGCAGTGCTAGACGGCCCACCTCTCAAGAGACCCAGTACTTC,CSARRPTSQETQYF
TRBJ1-2,TRBD1,many,TRBV15,TGTGCCACCAGCAGTCTACAGGGGCCTAACTATGGCTACACCTTC,CATSSLQGPNYGYTF
TRBJ1-2,TRBD1,many,TRBV7-3,TGTGCCAGCAGCTTAACGAGGACAGGGGGCGGCTACACCTTC,CASSLTRTGGGYTF
TRBJ2-5,TRBD2,NA,TRBV10-3,TGTGCCATCAGTGTGGTGGGACTAGCGAGAGAGACCCAGTACTTC,CAISVVGLARETQYF
TRBJ2-3,NA,many,TRBV11-2,TGTGCCAGCAGCCCCTCTCTCCTAAACACAGATACGCAGTATTTT,CASSPSLLNTDTQYF
TRBJ1-1,NA,many,TRBV6-1,TGTGCCAGCCACGGACCTAATCGGGTGGCTTTCTTT,CASHGPNRVAFF
TRBJ1-4,NA,many,TRBV20-1,NA,CSARDSGQGAEKLFF
TRBJ2-5,NA,many,TRBV6-2/TRBV6-3,TGTGCCAGCACCAACGGCCAAACTCAAGAGACCCAGTACTTC,CASTNGQTQETQYF
TRBJ1-1,NA,many,TRBV29-1,TGCAGCGGACTTTCCAGGAACACTGAAGCTTTCTTT,CSGLSRNTEAFF
TRBJ1-1,NA,few,TRBV28,TGTGCCAGCAGTTATGTCGGATCCACTGAAGCTTTCTTT,CASSYVGSTEAFF
TRBJ2-5,NA,few,TRBV5-1,TGCGCCAGCAGCTTGGCCCCGGCTGGAACCCAAGAGACCCAGTACTTC,CASSLAPAGTQETQYF
TRBJ2-2,TRBD2,many,TRBV2,TGTGCCAGCAGGGGGACTAGCAGTTCCGGGGAGCTGTTTTTT,CASRGTSSSGELFF
TRBJ2-7,TRBD2,NA,TRBV5-4,TGTGCCAGCAGCTGGGGGTTACTAGCGGGAGGGGAAGATTTC,CASSWGLLAGGEDF
TRBJ2-7,TRBD2,many,TRBV6-1,TGTGCCAGCAGGGGTCCCGGGACTAGATCCCACGAGCAGTACTTC,CASRGPGTRSHEQYF
TRBJ2-2,TRBD2,NA,TRBV2,TGTGCCAGCAGTGTAGAAGCGGGAGGGATATCCGGGGAGCTGTTTTTT,CASSVEAGGISGELFF
TRBJ2-7,NA,NA,TRBV18,TGTGCCAGCTCACCCTCGGGGCAGGGTCGCGAGCAGTACTTC,CASSPSGQGREQYF
TRBJ1-1,TRBD1,many,TRBV7-3,TGTGCCAGCAGCCGCGGGACAGGGTCAAACACTGAAGCTTTCTTT,CASSRGTGSNTEAFF
TRBJ2-5,NA,NA,TRBV10-3,TGTGCCATCAGTGACCCTCAGGCAGGGGCCCAGTACTTC,CAISDPQAGAQYF
TRBJ1-1,NA,NA,TRBV5-1,TGCGCCAGCAGCCTGGGGAACACTGAAACTTTCTTT,CASSLGNTETFF
TRBJ2-7,TRBD2,few,TRBV6-1,TGTGCCAGCAGCCATACAGCGGGAGAAGGCTACGAGCAGTACTTC,CASSHTAGEGYEQYF
TRBJ2-7,NA,many,TRBV7-9,TGTGCCAGCAGCTCGACAGGTCCCTACGAGCAGTACTTC,CASSSTGPYEQYF
TRBJ1-6,NA,many,TRBV2,TGTGCCAGCAGTACACGATTGAGGGGGGCCCTGAGCTCCTATAATTCACCCCTCCACTTT,CASSTRLRGALSSYNSPLHF